This T cell receptor (beta chain) was documented in a study of blood T cell repertoires in COVID-19. In Cohort 3, a recovered donor had either two negative PCRs, clearance, or symptom resolution. Here immunoSEQ multiplex PCR was the method, and the copy in TCRdb shows in-frame clones only, minus some. The sample consists of 200,000 to 300,000 clones, roughly 89% of them appearing once. The clonotype originates from a woman aged 25 to 45 who had recovered from COVID-19. The material sequenced was PBMCs or T cells enriched from blood (not recorded which).

The CDR3 spells CASIGTSGSNEQFF. The CDR3 DNA follows: TGTGCCAGTATTGGGACTAGCGGGAGCAATGAGCAGTTCTTC. The gene calls are TRBV19 and TRBJ2-1; TRBD2 aligns across 14 bases. CDR3 size: 14 residues. Germline values: CDR1 LNHDA, CDR2 SQIVND (reference sequence). V shed 7 bases, J shed 6 bases, and the junction held 2 bases outside the gene matches.